This TCR beta chain is from a study of T cell responses to AZD1222 COVID-19 vaccine. Study findings and constraints: Reportedly, nearly half of unique spike TCRs recognized epitopes outside B.1.351/B.1.1.7 mutations. Among the donors, most were white British and more were female, and clonal diversity was possibly underestimated.

This CDR3 is built from 14 residues. The V and J ends lost 2 bases and 8 bases, in that order; junction bases with no gene match: 6. The germline CDR1 and CDR2 sequences are MNHEY and SVGEGT. As to this clone: No antigen is known for it.

Sequencing used immunoSEQ multiplex PCR; TCRdb keeps in-frame clones, though not all of them. Found here are 100,000 to 150,000 clones, roughly 87% of them singletons; the top ten hold roughly 10%. The clonotype was recovered from an adult in good health. The V call is TRBV6-2 or TRBV6-3, the J call TRBJ2-1, with 7 bases matching TRBD2. This specimen consisted of peripheral blood, obtained on day 0 of AZD1222 vaccination. The CDR3 here is CASSYAGVRDEQFF. In nucleotides, the CDR3 is TGTGCCAGCAGTTACGCGGGAGTCAGGGATGAGCAGTTCTTC.